This passage covers 28 T cell receptor beta chains from one sample sequenced in a study of cytomegalovirus exposure and HLA in healthy donors. Vbeta (60) and Jbeta (13) primers were used in the PCR. Assay used: immunoSEQ multiplex PCR; TCRdb lists only in-frame clones, some missing. This table holds about 160,000 clones, around three quarters found once. The specimen was PBMCs. All receptors come from a man aged 40-50 years in good health and CMV-seropositive.

This rearrangement joins TRBV14 to TRBJ2-7; the D gene is possibly TRBD2 (6 bases). V was shortened by 1 base and J by 3 bases, with 13 bases between the two germline ends. Germline loops: CDR1 SGHDN, CDR2 FVKESK. There are 15 residues in the CDR3. This CDR3 is CASSQGGTSYYEQYF. CDR3 DNA sequence: TGTGCCAGCAGCCAAGGTGGGACTTCCTACTACGAGCAGTACTTC.

V usage is TRBV27 and J usage is TRBJ1-3; D perhaps matches TRBD1 (6 bases). This CDR3 is built from 18 residues. Trimming shortened V by 7 bases and J by 1 base, and 23 bases separated the two germline ends. CDR1 and CDR2 (germline): MNHEY, SMNVEV (reference sequence). This chain's CDR3 is CASNHRGQVWPSGNTIYF. CDR3 coding DNA: TGTGCCAGCAACCACCGGGGACAAGTGTGGCCGTCTGGAAACACCATATATTTT.

The chain recombines TRBV27 with TRBJ1-2; 8 nucleotides agree with TRBD1. This CDR3 region has 14 residues. Germline V gives CDR1 MNHEY, CDR2 SMNVEV (reference sequence). Trimming at V came to 6 bases and at J to 8 bases, leaving 11 bases not matched to a gene. For the CDR3, the DNA is TGTGCCAGCAGGTCCGGGACAGGCTTCGCCGGCTACACCTTC. Amino acid sequence: CASRSGTGFAGYTF.

V usage is TRBV25-1 and J usage is TRBJ1-2, with D perhaps matching TRBD1 (5 bases). Trimming took off 6 bases at V and 4 bases at J, with 12 bases between the two ends. This CDR3 is built from 13 residues. Per the germline V gene, CDR1 is MGHDK and CDR2 is SYGVNS. The CDR3 DNA sequence: TGTGCCAGCAGCGCACAGGATCTCTATGGCTACACCTTC. Protein product: CASSAQDLYGYTF.

The chain links TRBV2 to TRBJ1-1; possibly TRBD1 for D (5 bases). Trimming shortened V by 6 bases and J by 0 bases, and 14 bases separated the two germline ends. This CDR3 spans 15 amino acids. Germline V gene sequence: CDR1 SNHLY, CDR2 FYNNEI. CDR3 DNA: TGTGCCAGCAGCGGGGGGAAGGGCATGAACACTGAAGCTTTCTTT. This gives the protein CASSGGKGMNTEAFF. Supplemented by reference TRBV2 and TRBJ1-1, the full variable domain reads EPEVTQTPSHQVTQMGQEVILRCVPISNHLYFYWYRQILGQKVEFLVSFYNNEISEKSEIFDDQFSVERPDGSNFTLKIRSTKLEDSAMYFCASSGGKGMNTEAFFGQGTRLTVV.

The V and J genes are TRBV6-1 and TRBJ2-5; D may be TRBD2 (5 bases). This CDR3 has 15 residues. Germline V gene sequence: CDR1 MNHNS, CDR2 SASEGT. The germline V and J ends were trimmed by 4 bases and 1 base, with 13 bases remaining between them. CDR3 loop: CASSAWRALQETQYF. CDR3 DNA: TGTGCCAGCAGTGCTTGGCGGGCACTCCAAGAGACCCAGTACTTC.

The chain has TRBV7-3 and TRBJ2-3; the match to TRBD2 covers 7 bases. The CDR3 is 14 residues long. Germline CDR1 is SGHTA and CDR2 is FQGTGA. Germline trimming cut 1 base from V and 3 bases from J; bases unmatched to any gene: 1. The CDR3 nucleotides read TGTGCCAGCAGCTTAATCGGGGGGACAGATACGCAGTATTTT. This gives the protein CASSLIGGTDTQYF.

The genes are TRBV11-2 and TRBJ2-7; D unresolved. The CDR3 is made up of 12 amino acids. V dropped 5 bases and J dropped 3 bases, with 8 bases sitting between them. The germline V gene has CDR1 SGHAT and CDR2 FQNNGV. This CDR3 is CASSPFGYEQYF. As DNA, the CDR3 is TGTGCCAGCAGCCCCTTCGGCTACGAGCAGTACTTC.

The CDR3 DNA reads as TGTGCCAGCAGTTCCGGGACGGGGGGGGAGAGAGAGCAGTACTTC. Protein sequence: CASSSGTGGEREQYF. The chain has TRBV28 and TRBJ2-7; 8 bases are shared with TRBD2. The CDR3 is 15 residues long. The ends lost 4 bases at V and 7 bases at J; junction bases unmatched: 12. Germline V gene sequence: CDR1 MDHEN, CDR2 SYDVKM. Combining the CDR3 with reference TRBV28 and TRBJ2-7 gives the whole variable domain DVKVTQSSRYLVKRTGEKVFLECVQDMDHENMFWYRQDPGLGLRLIYFSYDVKMKEKGDIPEGYSVSREKKERFSLILESASTNQTSMYLCASSSGTGGEREQYFGPGTRLTVT.

The chain has TRBV20-1 and TRBJ1-1; 9 bases align to TRBD1. The CDR3 covers 11 residues. In germline, CDR1 is DFQATT, CDR2 SNEGSKA (reference sequence). V was pared by 3 bases and J by 11 bases, with 4 bases of the junction left unmatched. CDR3 amino acids: CSASRGQGAFF. The DNA for the CDR3 is TGCAGTGCTAGCCGTGGACAGGGGGCTTTCTTT.

The J gene is TRBJ2-4, the V gene TRBV5-1; tentatively, D is TRBD1 (5 bases). V was trimmed by 0 bases and J by 7 bases, leaving 14 bases between them. The CDR3 consists of 15 residues. Germline lookup yields CDR1 SGHRS and CDR2 YFSETQ. The CDR3 loop is CASSLEGIGRNIQYF. CDR3 in DNA: TGCGCCAGCAGCTTGGAGGGGATCGGGCGTAACATTCAGTACTTC.

The rearrangement uses TRBV7-2 and TRBJ2-2; 10 bases agree with TRBD2. CDR3 length: 17 residues. The ends lost 2 bases at V and 5 bases at J; junction bases unmatched: 8. Germline V gene sequence: CDR1 SGHTA, CDR2 FQGNSA. Here the CDR3 reads CASSLKLAGTRTGELFF. CDR3 in DNA: TGTGCCAGCAGCTTAAAACTAGCGGGGACGAGGACCGGGGAGCTGTTTTTT. The variable domain in full, completed from reference TRBV7-2 and TRBJ2-2, reads GAGVSQSPSNKVTEKGKDVELRCDPISGHTALYWYRQSLGQGLEFLIYFQGNSAPDKSGLPSDRFSAERTGGSVSTLTIQRTQQEDSAVYLCASSLKLAGTRTGELFFGEGSRLTVL.

This clone was counted between two and nine times. The V gene is TRBV30, the J gene TRBJ1-1, with 8 nucleotides matching TRBD1. Germline trimming cut 2 bases from V and 12 bases from J; bases unmatched to any gene: 8. Germline CDR1 is GTSNPN and CDR2 is SVGIG (reference sequence). The CDR3 loop spans 12 amino acids. CDR3 in DNA: TGTGCCTGGAGTTCTGGACAGGGTTTGACTTTCTTT. It is translated as CAWSSGQGLTFF. The complete variable domain, with remaining parts taken from reference TRBV30 and TRBJ1-1, reads SQTIHQWPATLVQPVGSPLSLECTVEGTSNPNLYWYRQAAGRGLQLLFYSVGIGQISSEVPQNLSASRPQDRQFILSSKKLLLSDSGFYLCAWSSGQGLTFFGQGTRLTVV.

This sequence joins TRBV28 and TRBJ2-7, with a weak D call TRBD2 (5 bases). V gave up 5 bases and J gave up 4 bases, with 18 bases separating them. The CDR3 spans 15 residues. Looked up from germline, CDR1 is MDHEN and CDR2 is SYDVKM. The CDR3 protein is CASSPTSGGFYEQYF. CDR3 DNA sequence: TGTGCCAGCAGTCCTACTTCCGGCGGGTTTTACGAGCAGTACTTC.

This rearrangement joins TRBV21-1 to TRBJ2-7; TRBD1, the table's D call, was not compared with the DNA. TRBV21-1 is a recognized pseudogene. The CDR3 length is 14 residues. CDR3 coding DNA: TGTGCCAGCAACGGGGGACAGGGTGGATACGAGCAGTACTTC. As protein: CASNGGQGGYEQYF.

The genes are TRBV19 and TRBJ1-1; no definite D call. Germline V gene data show CDR1 as LNHDA and CDR2 as SQIVND (reference sequence). Trimming left V 5 bases short and J 0 bases short, with 7 bases between. CDR3 size: 13 residues. CDR3 residues: CASSVQMNTEAFF. The CDR3 nucleotides read TGTGCCAGTAGTGTCCAGATGAACACTGAAGCTTTCTTT. Full variable domain (outside the CDR3, taken from reference TRBV19 and TRBJ1-1): DGGITQSPKYLFRKEGQNVTLSCEQNLNHDAMYWYRQDPGQGLRLIYYSQIVNDFQKGDIAEGYSVSREKKESFPLTVTSAQKNPTAFYLCASSVQMNTEAFFGQGTRLTVV.

V is TRBV6-5 and J is TRBJ2-7; D ambiguous. Germline V gene data show CDR1 as MNHEY and CDR2 as SVGAGI. Trimming removed 6 bases at V and 2 bases at J, with 11 bases between. This CDR3 contains 13 residues. This CDR3 is CASSRKAAYEQYF. CDR3 coding DNA: TGTGCCAGCAGCCGAAAGGCGGCCTACGAGCAGTACTTC.

The rearrangement uses TRBV28 and TRBJ2-3; D remains unclear. CDR1 MDHEN and CDR2 SYDVKM come from the germline V gene. This CDR3 has 13 residues. V was cut by 4 bases and J by 0 bases, with 5 bases left in between. CDR3 residues: CASSSGSTDTQYF. The CDR3 DNA reads TGTGCCAGCAGTTCCGGGAGCACAGATACGCAGTATTTT.

This clone was detected once. This rearrangement joins TRBV27 to TRBJ2-1; 9 bases align to TRBD2. With 0 bases clipped from V and 4 bases from J, the junction kept 4 bases outside the gene matches. The V gene's germline CDR1 is MNHEY and CDR2 SMNVEV (reference sequence). The CDR3 contains 16 residues. The CDR3 bases are TGTGCCAGCAGTTTATCTGGGACTAGCAGTTACAATGAGCAGTTCTTC. This translates into CASSLSGTSSYNEQFF.

In regard to this clone: The sample contains more than one DNA sequence encoding this CDR3. This chain uses TRBV5-1 with TRBJ1-4; 7 bases fit TRBD1. Germline loops: CDR1 SGHRS, CDR2 YFSETQ. The CDR3 is 14 amino acids. J gave up 5 bases and V 4 bases, and 5 bases lay outside the gene matches. The CDR3 region is CASSLTGLNEKLFF. The CDR3 region has the DNA TGCGCCAGCAGCCTGACAGGGTTAAATGAAAAACTGTTTTTT.

This rearrangement joins TRBV5-5 to TRBJ1-5; 11 bases are a match to TRBD1. The CDR3 is 16 amino acids. Germline trimming cut 4 bases from V and 7 bases from J; bases unmatched to any gene: 10. CDR1 SGHKS and CDR2 YYEKEE come from the germline V gene (reference sequence). Here the CDR3 DNA reads TGTGCCAGCAGCCGAAACGGACAGGGGGCATACCAGCCCCAGCATTTT. Protein sequence: CASSRNGQGAYQPQHF.

This CDR3 is CASSFGLAGATGELFF. In nucleotides, the CDR3 is TGTGCCAGCAGCTTCGGACTAGCGGGAGCCACCGGGGAGCTGTTTTTT. The chain carries TRBV5-6 and TRBJ2-2, with TRBD2 matching over 13 bases. The junction had 2 bases not matched to a gene; V was cut back by 2 bases and J by 4 bases. The CDR3 spans 16 residues. CDR1 and CDR2 (germline): SGHDT, YYEEEE.

The gene calls are TRBV7-3 and TRBJ2-2; possibly TRBD2 for D (5 bases). The CDR3 runs to 14 residues. CDR1 and CDR2 from the germline V gene are SGHTA and FQGTGA. V shed 4 bases and J shed 3 bases, with 9 bases lying between them. The CDR3 region has the DNA TGTGCCAGCAGCTGGGCGGGCGACACCGGGGAGCTGTTTTTT. It yields the protein CASSWAGDTGELFF.

As for this clone: Sequence at one end of the junction differs from germline and may be a read error. The chain recombines TRBV20-1 with TRBJ1-1, with D unclear. CDR1 is DFQATT, CDR2 SNEGSKA, per germline (reference sequence). There are 10 residues in the CDR3. The CDR3: CSARGAQSQF. In nucleotides, the CDR3 is TGCAGTGCTAGGGGAGCACAAAGCCAATTT.

The V call is TRBV6-5, the J call TRBJ1-5, with a tentative D call TRBD1 (5 bases). The CDR3 contains 15 residues. Germline values: CDR1 MNHEY, CDR2 SVGAGI. The germline V and J ends were trimmed by 0 bases and 4 bases, with 10 bases remaining between them. In DNA, the CDR3 is TGTGCCAGCAGTTACTCGCTCGCAGGGAATCAGCCCCAGCATTTT. Translating it yields CASSYSLAGNQPQHF.

This clone was seen more than once but under ten times. This sequence joins TRBV19 and TRBJ2-7; 8 bases are shared with TRBD2. The CDR3 runs 14 residues. The V and J ends lost 1 base and 3 bases, in that order; junction bases with no gene match: 2. Germline CDR1 reads LNHDA; CDR2 reads SQIVND (reference sequence). CDR3 amino acids: CASSIAGGVYEQYF. CDR3 nucleotide sequence: TGTGCCAGTAGTATAGCGGGAGGGGTCTACGAGCAGTACTTC. The entire variable domain, with the rest obtained from reference TRBV19 and TRBJ2-7, is as follows: DGGITQSPKYLFRKEGQNVTLSCEQNLNHDAMYWYRQDPGQGLRLIYYSQIVNDFQKGDIAEGYSVSREKKESFPLTVTSAQKNPTAFYLCASSIAGGVYEQYFGPGTRLTVT.

The V gene is TRBV2, the J gene TRBJ1-5, with D unresolved. With 6 bases removed from V and 1 base from J, the gap between germline ends came to 10 bases. Per the germline V gene, CDR1 is SNHLY and CDR2 is FYNNEI. This CDR3 region has 14 residues. This chain's CDR3 is CASRGPQSNQPQHF. Here the CDR3 DNA reads TGTGCCAGCAGGGGCCCACAGAGCAATCAGCCCCAGCATTTT.

The CDR3 protein is CASSTTLDDRGDGSNQPQHF. The DNA of the CDR3 is TGCGCCAGCAGCACAACCTTAGACGACAGGGGAGATGGGAGCAATCAGCCCCAGCATTTT. The chain employs TRBV23-1 and TRBJ1-5, with 8 bases fitting TRBD1. TRBV23-1 is assigned to the ORF class and has an uncertain function. V was clipped by 6 bases and J by 1 base; unmatched bases: 20. The CDR3 spans 20 residues.